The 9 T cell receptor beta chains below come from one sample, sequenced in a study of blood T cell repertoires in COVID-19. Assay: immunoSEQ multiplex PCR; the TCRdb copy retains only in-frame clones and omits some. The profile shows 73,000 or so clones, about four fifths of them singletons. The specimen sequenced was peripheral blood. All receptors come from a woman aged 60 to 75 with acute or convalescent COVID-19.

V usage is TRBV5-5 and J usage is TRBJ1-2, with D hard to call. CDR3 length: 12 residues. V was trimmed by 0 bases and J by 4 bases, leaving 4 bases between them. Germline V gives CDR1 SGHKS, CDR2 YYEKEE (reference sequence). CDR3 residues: CASSLVSYGYTF. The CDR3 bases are TGTGCCAGCAGCTTGGTTAGCTATGGCTACACCTTC.

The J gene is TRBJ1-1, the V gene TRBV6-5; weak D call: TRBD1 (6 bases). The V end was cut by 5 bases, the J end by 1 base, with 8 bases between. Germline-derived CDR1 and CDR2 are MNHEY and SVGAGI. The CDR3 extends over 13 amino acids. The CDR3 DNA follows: TGTGCCAGCAGTATGACAGGGAACACTGAAGCTTTCTTT. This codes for CASSMTGNTEAFF.

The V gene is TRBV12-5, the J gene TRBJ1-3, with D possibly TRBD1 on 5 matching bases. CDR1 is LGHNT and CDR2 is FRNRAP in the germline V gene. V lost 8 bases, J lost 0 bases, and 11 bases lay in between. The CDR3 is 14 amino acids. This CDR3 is CASPGLSSGNTIYF. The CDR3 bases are TGTGCTAGTCCGGGACTGAGCTCTGGAAACACCATATATTTT.

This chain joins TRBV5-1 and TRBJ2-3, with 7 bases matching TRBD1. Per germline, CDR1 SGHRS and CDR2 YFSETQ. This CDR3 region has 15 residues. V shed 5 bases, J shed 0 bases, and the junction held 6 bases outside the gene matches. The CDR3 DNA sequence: TGCGCCAGCAGTATAGGGGGCGCTAGCACAGATACGCAGTATTTT. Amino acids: CASSIGGASTDTQYF.

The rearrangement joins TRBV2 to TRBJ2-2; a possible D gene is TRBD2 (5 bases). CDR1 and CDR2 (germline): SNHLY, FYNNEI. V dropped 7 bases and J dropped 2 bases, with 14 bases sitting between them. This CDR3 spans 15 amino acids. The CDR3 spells CASNIKGLNTGELFF. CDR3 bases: TGTGCCAGCAATATTAAAGGACTTAACACCGGGGAGCTGTTTTTT.

DNA for the CDR3: TGTGCCACCAGCAGAGATATAGTACAGGGGGCTGAAGCTTTCTTT. This sequence encodes CATSRDIVQGAEAFF. The V gene is TRBV15, the J gene TRBJ1-1; 8 positions agree with TRBD1. The CDR3 runs to 15 residues. The V gene end was trimmed by 0 bases and the J gene end by 6 bases; junction bases not matched to a gene: 6. Germline CDR1 reads LNHNV; CDR2 reads YYDKDF (reference sequence).

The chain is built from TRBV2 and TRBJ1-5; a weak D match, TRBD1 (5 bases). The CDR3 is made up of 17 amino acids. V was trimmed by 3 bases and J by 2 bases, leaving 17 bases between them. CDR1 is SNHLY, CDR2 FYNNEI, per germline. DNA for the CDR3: TGTGCCAGCAGTGAGCAGCAGGGCCGACGGGGCAATCAGCCCCAGCATTTT. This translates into CASSEQQGRRGNQPQHF.

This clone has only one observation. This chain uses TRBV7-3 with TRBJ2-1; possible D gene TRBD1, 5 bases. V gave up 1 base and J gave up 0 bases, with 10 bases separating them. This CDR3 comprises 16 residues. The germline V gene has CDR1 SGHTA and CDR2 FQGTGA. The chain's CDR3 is CASSLNGQGSYNEQFF. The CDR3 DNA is TGTGCCAGCAGCTTAAATGGGCAGGGCTCCTACAATGAGCAGTTCTTC.

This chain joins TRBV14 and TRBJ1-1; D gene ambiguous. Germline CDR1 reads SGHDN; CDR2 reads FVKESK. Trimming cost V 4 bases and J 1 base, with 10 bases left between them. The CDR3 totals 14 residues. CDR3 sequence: CASSPETPNTEAFF. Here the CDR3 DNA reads TGTGCCAGCAGCCCCGAGACACCGAACACTGAAGCTTTCTTT.